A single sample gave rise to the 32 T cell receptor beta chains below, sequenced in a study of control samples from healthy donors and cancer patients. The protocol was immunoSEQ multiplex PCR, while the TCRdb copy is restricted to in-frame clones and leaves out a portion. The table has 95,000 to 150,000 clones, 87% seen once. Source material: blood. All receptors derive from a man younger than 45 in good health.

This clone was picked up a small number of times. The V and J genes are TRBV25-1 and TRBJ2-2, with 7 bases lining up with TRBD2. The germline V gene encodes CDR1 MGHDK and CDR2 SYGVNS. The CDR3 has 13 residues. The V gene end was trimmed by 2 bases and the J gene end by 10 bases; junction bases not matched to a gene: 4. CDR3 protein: CASSEPTSEELFF. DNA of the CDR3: TGTGCCAGCAGTGAACCAACTAGCGAGGAGCTGTTTTTT.

This chain's CDR3 is CASTTTLQGVRDTQYF. DNA of the CDR3: TGTGCCAGTACCACGACACTACAGGGGGTTAGAGATACGCAGTATTTT. The V call is TRBV19, the J call TRBJ2-3; 8 positions agree with TRBD1. V lost 7 bases and J lost 5; bases outside the gene matches: 14. This CDR3 is built from 16 residues. Germline loops: CDR1 LNHDA, CDR2 SQIVND (reference sequence).

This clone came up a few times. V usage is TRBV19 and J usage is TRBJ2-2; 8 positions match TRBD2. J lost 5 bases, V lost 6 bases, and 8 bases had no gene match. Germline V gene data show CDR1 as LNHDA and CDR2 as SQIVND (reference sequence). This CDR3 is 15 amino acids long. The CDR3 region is CASRTGTRVTGELFF. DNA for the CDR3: TGTGCCAGTAGAACCGGGACTAGGGTAACCGGGGAGCTGTTTTTT. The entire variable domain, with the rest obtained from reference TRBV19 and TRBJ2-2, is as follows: DGGITQSPKYLFRKEGQNVTLSCEQNLNHDAMYWYRQDPGQGLRLIYYSQIVNDFQKGDIAEGYSVSREKKESFPLTVTSAQKNPTAFYLCASRTGTRVTGELFFGEGSRLTVL.

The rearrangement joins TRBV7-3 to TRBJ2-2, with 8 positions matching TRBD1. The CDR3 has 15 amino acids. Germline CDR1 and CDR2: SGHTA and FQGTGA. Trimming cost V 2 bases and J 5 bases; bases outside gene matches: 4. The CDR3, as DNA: TGTGCCAGCAGCTTAGGGTACAGGGGGACCGGGGAGCTGTTTTTT. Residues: CASSLGYRGTGELFF.

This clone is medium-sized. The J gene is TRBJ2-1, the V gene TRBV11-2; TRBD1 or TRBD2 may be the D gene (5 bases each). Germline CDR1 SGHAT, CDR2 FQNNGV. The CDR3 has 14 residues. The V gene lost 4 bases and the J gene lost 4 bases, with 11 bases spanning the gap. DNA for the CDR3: TGTGCCAGCAGCTACCGGGACCCTTACAATGAGCAGTTCTTC. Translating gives CASSYRDPYNEQFF.

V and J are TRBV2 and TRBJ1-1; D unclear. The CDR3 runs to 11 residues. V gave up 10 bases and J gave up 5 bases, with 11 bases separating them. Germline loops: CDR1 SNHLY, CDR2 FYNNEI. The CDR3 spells CATFDGTEAFF. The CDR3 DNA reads TGTGCCACCTTCGACGGGACTGAAGCTTTCTTT.

CDR3 amino acids: CSVEDRAGGAFF. CDR3 nucleotide sequence: TGCAGCGTTGAAGATCGGGCAGGGGGAGCTTTCTTT. This rearrangement joins TRBV29-1 to TRBJ1-1; TRBD1 matches at 7 bases. The CDR3 has 12 residues. V was clipped by 0 bases and J by 10 bases; unmatched bases: 5. The germline CDR1 and CDR2 sequences are SQVTM and ANQGSEA.

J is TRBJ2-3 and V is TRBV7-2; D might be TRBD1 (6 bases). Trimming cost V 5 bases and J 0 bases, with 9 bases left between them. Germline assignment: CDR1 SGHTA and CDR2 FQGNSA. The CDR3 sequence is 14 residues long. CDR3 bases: TGTGCCAGCAGCCCCCAGGGGAGCACAGATACGCAGTATTTT. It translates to CASSPQGSTDTQYF.

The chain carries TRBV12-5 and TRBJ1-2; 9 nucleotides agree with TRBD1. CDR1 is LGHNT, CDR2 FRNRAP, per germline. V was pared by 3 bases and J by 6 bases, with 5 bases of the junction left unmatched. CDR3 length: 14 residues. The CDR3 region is CASGFVQGADGYTF. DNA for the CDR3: TGTGCTAGTGGTTTCGTACAGGGGGCAGATGGCTACACCTTC.

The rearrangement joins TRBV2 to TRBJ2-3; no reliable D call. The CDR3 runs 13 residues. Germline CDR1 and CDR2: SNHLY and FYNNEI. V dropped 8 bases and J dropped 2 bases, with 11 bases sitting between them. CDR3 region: CASGRFDTDTQYF. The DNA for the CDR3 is TGTGCCAGCGGACGGTTTGACACAGATACGCAGTATTTT.

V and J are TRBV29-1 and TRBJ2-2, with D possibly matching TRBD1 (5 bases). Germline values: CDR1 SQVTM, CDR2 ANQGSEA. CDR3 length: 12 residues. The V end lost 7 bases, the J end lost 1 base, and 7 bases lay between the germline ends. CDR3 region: CSGGLNTGELFF. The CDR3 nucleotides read TGCAGCGGGGGCCTGAACACCGGGGAGCTGTTTTTT.

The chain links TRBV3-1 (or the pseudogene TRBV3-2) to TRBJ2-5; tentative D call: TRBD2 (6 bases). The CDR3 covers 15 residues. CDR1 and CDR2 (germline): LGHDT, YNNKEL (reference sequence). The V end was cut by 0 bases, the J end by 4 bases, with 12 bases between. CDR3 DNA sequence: TGTGCCAGCAGCCAAGATACGGCGGGAAGAGAGACCCAGTACTTC. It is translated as CASSQDTAGRETQYF.

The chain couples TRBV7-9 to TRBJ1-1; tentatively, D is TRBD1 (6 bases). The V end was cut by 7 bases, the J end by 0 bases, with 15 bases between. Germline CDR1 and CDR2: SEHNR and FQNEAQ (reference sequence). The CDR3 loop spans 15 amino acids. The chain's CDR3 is CASTPGGQMNTEAFF. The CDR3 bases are TGTGCCAGCACCCCCGGGGGGCAGATGAACACTGAAGCTTTCTTT.

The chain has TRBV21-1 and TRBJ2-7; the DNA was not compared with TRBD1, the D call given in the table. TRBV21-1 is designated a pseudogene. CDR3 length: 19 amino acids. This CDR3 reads CASTPGGQGCTITYYEQYV. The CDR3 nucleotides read TGTGCCAGCACCCCCGGGGGACAGGGGTGCACCATTACTTACTACGAGCAGTACGTC.

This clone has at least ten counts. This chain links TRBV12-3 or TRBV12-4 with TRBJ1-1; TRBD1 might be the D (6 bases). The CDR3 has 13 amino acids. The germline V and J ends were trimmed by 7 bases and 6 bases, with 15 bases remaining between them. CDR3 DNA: TGTGCCAGCACCCTATTGGGGGGCTCTGAAGCTTTCTTT. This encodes CASTLLGGSEAFF.

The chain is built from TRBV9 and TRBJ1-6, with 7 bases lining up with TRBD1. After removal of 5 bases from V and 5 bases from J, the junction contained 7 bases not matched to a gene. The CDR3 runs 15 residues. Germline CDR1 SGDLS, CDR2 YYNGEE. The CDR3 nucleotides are TGTGCCAGCAGTCCTTCACAGGGGAATAATTCACCCCTCCACTTT. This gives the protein CASSPSQGNNSPLHF. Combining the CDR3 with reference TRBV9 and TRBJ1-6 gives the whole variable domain DSGVTQTPKHLITATGQRVTLRCSPRSGDLSVYWYQQSLDQGLQFLIQYYNGEERAKGNILERFSAQQFPDLHSELNLSSLELGDSALYFCASSPSQGNNSPLHFGNGTRLTVT.

CDR3: CASSFAGRTNEKLFF. The CDR3 bases are TGCGCCAGCAGCTTCGCGGGCAGAACTAATGAAAAACTGTTTTTT. The chain combines TRBV5-1 with TRBJ1-4; D gene ambiguous. The CDR3 sequence is 15 residues long. V was cut by 2 bases and J by 1 base, with 9 bases left in between. Germline CDR1 SGHRS, CDR2 YFSETQ.

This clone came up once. Here the CDR3 reads CASSLAPAGGQETQYF. Here the CDR3 DNA reads TGCGCCAGCAGCTTGGCCCCCGCGGGGGGGCAAGAGACCCAGTACTTC. This sequence joins TRBV5-1 and TRBJ2-5; TRBD2 matches at 9 bases. V shed 0 bases and J 2 bases; nucleotides not matched to a gene: 5. This CDR3 spans 16 amino acids. From germline, CDR1 is SGHRS and CDR2 YFSETQ.

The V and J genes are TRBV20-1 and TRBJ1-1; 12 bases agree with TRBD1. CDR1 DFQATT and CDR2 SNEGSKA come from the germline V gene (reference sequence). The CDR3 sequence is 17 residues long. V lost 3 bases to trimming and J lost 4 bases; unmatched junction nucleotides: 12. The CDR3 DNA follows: TGCAGTGCTAGTAAGGGGACAGGGGGCGCGGCGGTCACTGAAGCTTTCTTT. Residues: CSASKGTGGAAVTEAFF.

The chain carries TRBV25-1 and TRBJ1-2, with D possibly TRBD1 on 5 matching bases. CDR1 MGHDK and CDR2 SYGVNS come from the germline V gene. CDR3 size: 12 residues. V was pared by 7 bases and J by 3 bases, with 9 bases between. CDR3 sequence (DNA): TGTGCCAGCATGGAAGGGGACTATGGCTACACCTTC. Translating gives CASMEGDYGYTF.

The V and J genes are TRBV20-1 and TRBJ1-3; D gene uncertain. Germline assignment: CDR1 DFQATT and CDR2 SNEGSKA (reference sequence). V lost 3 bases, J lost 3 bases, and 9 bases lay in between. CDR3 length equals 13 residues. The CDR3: CSASVSDGNTIYF. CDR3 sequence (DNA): TGCAGTGCTAGTGTCTCTGATGGAAACACCATATATTTT.

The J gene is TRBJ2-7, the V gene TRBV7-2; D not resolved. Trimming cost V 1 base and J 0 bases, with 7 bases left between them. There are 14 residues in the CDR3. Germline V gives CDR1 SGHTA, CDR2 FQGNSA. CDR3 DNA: TGTGCCAGCAGCTTAGAACGCTTCTCCTACGAGCAGTACTTC. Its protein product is CASSLERFSYEQYF. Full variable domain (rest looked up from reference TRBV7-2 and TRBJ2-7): GAGVSQSPSNKVTEKGKDVELRCDPISGHTALYWYRQSLGQGLEFLIYFQGNSAPDKSGLPSDRFSAERTGGSVSTLTIQRTQQEDSAVYLCASSLERFSYEQYFGPGTRLTVT.

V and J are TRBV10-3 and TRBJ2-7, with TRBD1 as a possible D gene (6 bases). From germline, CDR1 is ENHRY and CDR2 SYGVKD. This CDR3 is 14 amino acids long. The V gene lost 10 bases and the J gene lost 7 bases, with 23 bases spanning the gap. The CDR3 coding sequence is TGTGCCAGCAGCCGACAGGATGGGGTTAGTGAGCAGTACTTC. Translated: CASSRQDGVSEQYF.

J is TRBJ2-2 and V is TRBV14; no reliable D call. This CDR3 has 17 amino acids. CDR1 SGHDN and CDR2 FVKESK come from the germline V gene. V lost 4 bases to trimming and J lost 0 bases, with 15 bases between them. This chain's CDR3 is CASSPRIGFTNTGELFF. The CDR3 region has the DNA TGTGCCAGCAGCCCCCGTATAGGGTTTACGAACACCGGGGAGCTGTTTTTT.

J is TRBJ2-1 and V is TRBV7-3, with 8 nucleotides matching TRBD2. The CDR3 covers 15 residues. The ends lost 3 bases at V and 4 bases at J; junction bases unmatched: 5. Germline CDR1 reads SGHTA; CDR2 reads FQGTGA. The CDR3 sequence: CASSLGSGVYNEQFF. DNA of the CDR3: TGTGCCAGCAGCTTGGGTAGCGGGGTGTACAATGAGCAGTTCTTC.

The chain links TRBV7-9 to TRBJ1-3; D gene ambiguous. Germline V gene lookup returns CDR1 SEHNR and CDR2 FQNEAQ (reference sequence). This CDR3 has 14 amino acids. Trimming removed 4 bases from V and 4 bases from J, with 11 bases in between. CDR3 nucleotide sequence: TGTGCCAGCAGCTCATCAGGTGCAGGAAACACCATATATTTT. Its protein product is CASSSSGAGNTIYF.

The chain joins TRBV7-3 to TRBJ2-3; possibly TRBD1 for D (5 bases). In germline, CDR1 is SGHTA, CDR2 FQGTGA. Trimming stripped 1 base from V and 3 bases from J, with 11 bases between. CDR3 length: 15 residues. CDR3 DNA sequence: TGTGCCAGCAGCTTAAATCCAGGGCTTACAGATACGCAGTATTTT. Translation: CASSLNPGLTDTQYF.

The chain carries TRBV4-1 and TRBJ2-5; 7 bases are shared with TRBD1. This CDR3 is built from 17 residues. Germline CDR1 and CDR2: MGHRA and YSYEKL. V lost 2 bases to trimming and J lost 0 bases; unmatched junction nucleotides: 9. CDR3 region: CASSQPGRGGYQETQYF. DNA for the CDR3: TGCGCCAGCAGCCAACCAGGTCGAGGGGGCTACCAAGAGACCCAGTACTTC.

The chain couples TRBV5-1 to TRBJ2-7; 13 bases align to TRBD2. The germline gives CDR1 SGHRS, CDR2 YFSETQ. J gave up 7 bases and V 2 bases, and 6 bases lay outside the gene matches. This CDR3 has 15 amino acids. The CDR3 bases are TGCGCCAGCAGCTTAAGACTAGCGGGGGGCGGGGAGCAGTACTTC. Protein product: CASSLRLAGGGEQYF. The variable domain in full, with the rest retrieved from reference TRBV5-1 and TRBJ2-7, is KAGVTQTPRYLIKTRGQQVTLSCSPISGHRSVSWYQQTPGQGLQFLFEYFSETQRNKGNFPGRFSGRQFSNSRSEMNVSTLELGDSALYLCASSLRLAGGGEQYFGPGTRLTVT.

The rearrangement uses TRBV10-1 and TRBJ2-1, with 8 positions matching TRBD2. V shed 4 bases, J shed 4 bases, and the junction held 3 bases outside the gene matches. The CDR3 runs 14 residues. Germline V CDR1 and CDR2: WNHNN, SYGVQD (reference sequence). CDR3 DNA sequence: TGCGCCAGCAGTGGAACTAGCGGATACAATGAGCAGTTCTTC. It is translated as CASSGTSGYNEQFF.

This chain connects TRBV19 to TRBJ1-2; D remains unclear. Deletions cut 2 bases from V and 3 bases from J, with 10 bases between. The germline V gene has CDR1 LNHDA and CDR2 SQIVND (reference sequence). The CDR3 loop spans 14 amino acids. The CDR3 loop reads CASSIRKDDYGYTF. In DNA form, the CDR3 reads TGTGCCAGTAGTATAAGGAAGGACGACTATGGCTACACCTTC. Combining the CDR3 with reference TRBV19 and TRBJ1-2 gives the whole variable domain DGGITQSPKYLFRKEGQNVTLSCEQNLNHDAMYWYRQDPGQGLRLIYYSQIVNDFQKGDIAEGYSVSREKKESFPLTVTSAQKNPTAFYLCASSIRKDDYGYTFGSGTRLTVV.

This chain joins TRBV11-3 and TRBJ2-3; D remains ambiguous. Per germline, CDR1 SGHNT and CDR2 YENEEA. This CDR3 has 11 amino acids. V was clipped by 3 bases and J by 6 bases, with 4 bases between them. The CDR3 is CASSFRDTQYF. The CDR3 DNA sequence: TGTGCCAGCAGCTTCAGGGATACGCAGTATTTT. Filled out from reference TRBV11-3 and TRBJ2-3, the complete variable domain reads EAGVVQSPRYKIIEKKQPVAFWCNPISGHNTLYWYLQNLGQGPELLIRYENEEAVDDSQLPKDRFSAERLKGVDSTLKIQPAELGDSAVYLCASSFRDTQYFGPGTRLTVL.